This T cell receptor beta chain came from a study of T cells in Graves' hyperthyroidism and ophthalmopathy. Study-wide points: Ophthalmopathy got predicted by the model a median around 6.8 months before its onset. Blood also contained most expanded thyroid clonotypes above 0.001. Separating ophthalmopathy from stable hyperthyroidism was achieved by a 13 V-J model.

Germline V gene lookup returns CDR1 SGDLS and CDR2 YYNGEE. The CDR3 runs 15 residues. Turning to this clonotype: Its antigen is currently unknown. A much larger clone differs from this one at a single base, so this may be a read error.

Authors of the study amplified TCR beta CDR3 regions from RNA transcripts. Carried out on the TCR CDR3, a first-round RT-PCR used the HTBI primer set. TCRdb re-called the multiplex PCR reads through MiXCR, storing one row per CDR3 protein. The repertoire holds about 360,000 distinct CDR3 sequences, with around 13% as singletons. PBMCs stemmed from about 9.7 ml fresh peripheral blood. The sequence derives from a young woman with Graves' hyperthyroidism. The genes are TRBV9 and TRBJ2-5, with a tentative D call TRBD1 (6 bases). Sequences were obtained from blood. CDR3: CASSVNGLGQEAQYF. The CDR3 DNA is TGTGCCAGCAGCGTCAATGGGTTGGGACAAGAGGCCCAGTACTTC. The variable domain in full, completed from reference TRBV9 and TRBJ2-5, reads DSGVTQTPKHLITATGQRVTLRCSPRSGDLSVYWYQQSLDQGLQFLIQYYNGEERAKGNILERFSAQQFPDLHSELNLSSLELGDSALYFCASSVNGLGQEAQYFGPGTRLLVL.